Listed here are 5 T cell receptor beta chains from one sample, sequenced in a study of T-cell memory formation after mild COVID-19. TCRdb re-derived calls from the 5' RACE reads in MiXCR, one entry per CDR3 protein. The sample yields hundreds of thousands of distinct CDR3 sequences, over 25% seen once. The sequencing sample was made of PBMCs or a T cell subset sorted from them (not recorded which). The receptors stem from an adult woman who had mild COVID-19 (a few samples of this study predate the infection). Cell type and time point are not known.

V usage is TRBV25-1 and J usage is TRBJ1-1; possibly TRBD1 for D (6 bases). The CDR3 has 14 amino acids. Trimming left V 8 bases short and J 1 base short, with 14 bases between. Germline lookup yields CDR1 MGHDK and CDR2 SYGVNS. This chain's CDR3 is CASGMTGQNTEAFF. CDR3 sequence (DNA): TGTGCCAGCGGAATGACGGGACAGAACACTGAAGCTTTCTTT.

V gene TRBV6-1 combines with J gene TRBJ2-7, with D maybe TRBD1 (5 bases). V was pared by 1 base and J by 0 bases, with 10 bases between. In germline, CDR1 is MNHNS, CDR2 SASEGT. The CDR3 runs to 15 residues. The CDR3 protein is CASSEEQASSYEQYF. The CDR3 bases are TGTGCCAGCAGTGAAGAACAGGCATCCTCCTACGAGCAGTACTTC.

This clonotype appeared many times. The chain couples TRBV7-2 to TRBJ2-4; 12 bases map to TRBD2. CDR3 length: 16 residues. From germline, CDR1 is SGHTA and CDR2 FQGNSA. The V segment lost 4 bases and the J segment 7 bases; nucleotides outside the gene matches: 8. The CDR3 nucleotides are TGTGCCAGCAGCTCTAGCGGGGGGGGTTCGCTCAACATTCAGTACTTC. Translated: CASSSSGGGSLNIQYF.

This clonotype was detected only a few times. V gene TRBV14 combines with J gene TRBJ2-1, with 8 nucleotides matching TRBD1. CDR1 and CDR2 from the germline V gene are SGHDN and FVKESK. Trimming took 8 bases from V and 3 from J; bases not matched to a gene: 15. CDR3 size: 17 residues. The CDR3, as DNA: TGTGCCAGCTCGCCGACAGGGGTCCTAGCCATCTACAATGAGCAGTTCTTC. Translated: CASSPTGVLAIYNEQFF. Combining the CDR3 with reference TRBV14 and TRBJ2-1 gives the whole variable domain EAGVTQFPSHSVIEKGQTVTLRCDPISGHDNLYWYRRVMGKEIKFLLHFVKESKQDESGMPNNRFLAERTGGTYSTLKVQPAELEDSGVYFCASSPTGVLAIYNEQFFGPGTRLTVL.

The V gene is TRBV29-1, the J gene TRBJ2-2; tentatively, D is TRBD1 (6 bases). The CDR3 runs 14 residues. Per germline, CDR1 SQVTM and CDR2 ANQGSEA. Deletions cut 3 bases from V and 0 bases from J, with 8 bases between. CDR3 sequence (DNA): TGCAGCGTTGACGGACAGCCGAACACCGGGGAGCTGTTTTTT. It yields the protein CSVDGQPNTGELFF.